This TCR beta chain stems from a study of cytomegalovirus exposure and HLA in healthy donors. With respect to this clone: Its specificity is unknown.

Primers for the PCR totalled 60 Vbeta and 13 Jbeta. TCRdb's table, derived via immunoSEQ multiplex PCR, lists solely in-frame clones and lacks some. The sample yields 130,000 or so clones, roughly four fifths seen once. Whole-study results and caveats: According to an earlier analysis, most TCR beta V segments yielded productive rearrangements about 87% or about 30% of the time.

The CDR3 spans 14 residues. Germline V CDR1 and CDR2: MNHEY, SVGAGI. V lost 7 bases to trimming and J lost 4 bases; unmatched junction nucleotides: 4. The sequencing input was PBMCs. The source is a man aged 18 to 29 in good health and CMV-seropositive. The chain links TRBV6-5 to TRBJ2-3, with TRBD2 identical over 11 bases. The CDR3 DNA reads TGTGCCAGCATGGGACTAGCGGAGGCAGATACGCAGTATTTT. Translated: CASMGLAEADTQYF.